The rows below give T cell receptor beta chains drawn from one sample of a study of type 1 and type 2 diabetes patients. TCRdb called the multiplex PCR reads again in MiXCR, with one record for every CDR3 protein. Of about 250,000 distinct CDR3 sequences in the sample, roughly 44% were seen once. The sequenced sample consisted of peripheral blood mononuclear cells (PBMCs). All receptors derive from a man aged 18 to 30 with type 2 diabetes. Each CDR3 is given with its conserved first and last residue. Fields, in order: clone size, D gene, J gene, V gene, CDR3 protein, CDR3 DNA. A D gene is named only where the DNA matches it firmly. For some rows the clone size is stated as once, few or many, or as a class when expanded; others skip it.

>NA|NA|TRBJ2-7|TRBV7-9
CASSDDSSYEQYF
TGCGCCAGCAGCGACGACAGCTCCTACGAGCAGTACTTC
>NA|TRBD1|TRBJ1-1|TRBV6-1
CACRDSTPLNTEAFF
TGTGCCTGCCGGGACAGCACCCCTCTGAACACTGAAGCTTTCTTT
>NA|NA|TRBJ2-2|TRBV19
CASSRSLATGELFF
TGTGCCAGTAGCCGTTCCCTGGCGACCGGGGAGCTGTTTTTT
>NA|NA|TRBJ1-5|TRBV18
CASSPRRDNQPQHF
TGTGCCAGCTCACCACGCAGGGATAATCAGCCCCAGCATTTT
>NA|NA|TRBJ2-7|TRBV29-1
CSVATGTKEQYF
TGCAGCGTTGCCACAGGGACAAAGGAGCAGTACTTC
>NA|NA|TRBJ1-1|TRBV7-2
CASSLVMNTEAFF
TGTGCCAGCAGTTTGGTTATGAACACTGAAGCTTTCTTT
>NA|NA|TRBJ1-1|TRBV12-3/TRBV12-4
CASSTGPVAFF
TGTGCCAGCAGTACGGGCCCGGTAGCTTTCTTT
>NA|TRBD1|TRBJ2-7|TRBV7-8
CASSYGQGSSYEQYF
TGTGCCAGCAGCTACGGACAGGGGTCCTCCTACGAGCAGTACTTC
>many|NA|TRBJ2-7|TRBV30
CAWSVGGVHEQYF
TGTGCCTGGAGTGTAGGAGGGGTTCACGAGCAGTACTTC
>few|TRBD1|TRBJ2-7|TRBV20-1
CSARAPGQGISYEQYF
TGCAGTGCTAGAGCTCCGGGACAGGGGATCTCCTACGAGCAGTACTTC
>NA|TRBD2|TRBJ2-5|TRBV29-1
CSVVGLAGDAQYF
TGCAGCGTTGTCGGGCTAGCGGGAGACGCCCAGTACTTC
>NA|NA|TRBJ2-7|TRBV10-1
CASSESGSWGEQYF
TGCGCCAGCAGTGAGTCGGGGTCGTGGGGGGAGCAGTACTTC
>NA|TRBD1|TRBJ1-3|TRBV6-6
CASSRTGGSGNTIYF
TGTGCCAGCAGTCGGACAGGGGGCTCTGGAAACACCATATATTTT
>many|TRBD1|TRBJ1-2|TRBV10-3
CAISHGQGGNYGYTF
TGTGCCATCAGCCACGGACAGGGAGGCAACTATGGCTACACCTTC
>NA|NA|TRBJ1-5|TRBV7-2
CASHPEQGIYSNQPQHF
TGTGCCAGTCACCCAGAACAGGGAATTTATAGCAATCAGCCCCAGCATTTT
>NA|NA|TRBJ2-5|TRBV7-2
CASSLRTVIIGETQYF
TGTGCCAGCAGCTTAAGGACGGTCATTATAGGGGAGACCCAGTACTTC
>NA|TRBD1|TRBJ1-4|TRBV29-1
CSVVYSDREGFGYEKLFF
TGCAGCGTTGTGTATTCGGACAGGGAGGGTTTCGGGTATGAAAAACTGTTTTTT
>once|TRBD1|TRBJ2-7|TRBV6-6
CASSSVIPGTGRYEQYF
TGTGCCAGCAGTTCTGTCATCCCCGGGACAGGGCGGTACGAGCAGTACTTC
>few|NA|TRBJ2-7|TRBV30
CAWRSDVGSYEQYF
TGTGCCTGGAGGTCTGACGTGGGCTCCTACGAGCAGTACTTC
>NA|TRBD1|TRBJ1-4|TRBV7-8
CASSSNRGTGRLFF
TGTGCCAGCAGCTCAAACAGGGGGACTGGAAGACTGTTTTTT
>NA|TRBD1|TRBJ2-7|TRBV7-3
CASSAAGQGSVEQYF
TGTGCCAGCAGCGCCGCGGGACAGGGTTCTGTTGAGCAGTACTTC
>NA|TRBD1|TRBJ2-7|TRBV7-3
CASSPSGTGIYEQYF
TGTGCCAGCAGCCCGTCCGGGACAGGGATCTACGAGCAGTACTTC
>NA|NA|TRBJ1-4|TRBV19
CATEPYSYNEKLFF
TGTGCCACCGAACCGTACAGCTATAATGAAAAACTGTTTTTT
>NA|NA|TRBJ2-7|TRBV6-5
CASSTRGTSTYEQYF
TGTGCCAGCAGTACTCGCGGGACGTCTACCTACGAGCAGTACTTC
>NA|TRBD2|TRBJ2-5|TRBV20-1
CSARPRTSGAEETQYF
TGCAGTGCTAGACCCAGGACTAGCGGGGCCGAAGAGACCCAGTACTTC
>NA|NA|TRBJ1-5|TRBV19
CASSGQGGNNQPQHF
TGTGCCAGTAGTGGGCAGGGCGGCAACAATCAGCCCCAGCATTTT
>NA|TRBD1|TRBJ1-1|TRBV27
CASRRTGGTEAFF
TGTGCCAGCAGACGCACAGGGGGCACTGAAGCTTTCTTT